This is a list of T cell receptor beta chains from one sample in a study of T cell responses to AZD1222 COVID-19 vaccine. Clones were read by immunoSEQ multiplex PCR, and TCRdb kept only the in-frame ones, dropping some. The sample includes about 130,000 clones, around 90% of them seen just once. The sample in question was peripheral blood, obtained on day 0 of AZD1222 vaccination. The receptors here all came from an adult in good health. The CDR3 runs from the conserved cysteine through the conserved F or W. A D gene is named only where the DNA matches it firmly. Size is stated for part of the rows, as once, few or many counts, or as a class when the clone is expanded.

j_call v_call d_call clone_size cdr3_aa cdr3_nt
TRBJ1-6 TRBV30 NA NA CAWSGSVTPYNSPLHF TGTGCCTGGAGTGGGTCCGTAACACCCTATAATTCACCCCTCCACTTT
TRBJ1-4 TRBV5-1 NA NA CASSLGAAGNEKLFF TGCGCCAGCAGCTTAGGGGCCGCCGGAAATGAAAAACTGTTTTTT
TRBJ2-6 TRBV5-1 NA NA CASSLGGRPGSGANVLTF TGCGCCAGCAGCTTGGGGGGCAGGCCTGGCTCTGGGGCCAACGTCCTGACTTTC
TRBJ2-5 TRBV6-6 NA NA CASSGRSQETQYF TGTGCCAGCAGTGGGCGGAGCCAAGAGACCCAGTACTTC
TRBJ2-5 TRBV7-8 TRBD1 NA CASSHDRVEETQYF TGTGCCAGCAGCCATGACAGGGTTGAAGAGACCCAGTACTTC
TRBJ2-7 TRBV15 NA NA CATSLWSGTGPYEQYF TGTGCCACCAGCCTTTGGTCCGGGACGGGGCCCTACGAGCAGTACTTC
TRBJ2-5 TRBV28 NA few CASRDEAGPKETQYF TGTGCCAGCAGAGACGAGGCGGGACCCAAGGAGACCCAGTACTTC
TRBJ2-7 TRBV7-2 TRBD2 NA CASSPTSGPSYEQYF TGTGCCAGCAGCCCGACTAGCGGGCCCTCCTACGAGCAGTACTTC
TRBJ1-6 TRBV18 TRBD1 NA CASSPGQQYSPLHF TGTGCCAGCTCGCCGGGACAGCAATATTCACCCCTCCACTTT
TRBJ1-6 TRBV11-3 TRBD1 once CASSGDRGRFQHSPLHF TGTGCCAGCAGTGGGGACAGGGGGCGCTTCCAGCATTCACCCCTCCACTTT
TRBJ1-1 TRBV5-4 TRBD1 once CASSPPTGWDTEAFF TGTGCCAGCAGCCCGCCGACAGGGTGGGACACTGAAGCTTTCTTT
TRBJ1-1 TRBV5-4 NA NA CASSSRRTSDTEAFF TGTGCCAGCAGCTCCCGTCGAACCTCGGACACTGAAGCTTTCTTT
TRBJ1-4 TRBV7-8 NA few CASSLGWGTYNEKLFF TGTGCCAGCAGCTTAGGTTGGGGGACATATAATGAAAAACTGTTTTTT
TRBJ1-2 TRBV28 NA NA CASSTPNYGYTF TGTGCCAGCAGTACGCCTAACTATGGCTACACCTTC
TRBJ1-6 TRBV7-9 TRBD1 NA CASDPGTGASPLHF TGTGCCAGCGATCCCGGGACAGGGGCCTCACCCCTCCACTTT
TRBJ1-2 TRBV2 NA NA CASRGGAGYGYTF TGTGCCAGCAGGGGCGGGGCAGGCTATGGCTACACCTTC
TRBJ1-2 TRBV19 NA NA CASSIGWPNYGYTF TGTGCCAGTAGTATAGGTTGGCCTAACTATGGCTACACCTTC
TRBJ1-5 TRBV7-8 TRBD1 once CASSLAPGGNQPQHF TGTGCCAGCAGCTTAGCACCAGGGGGTAATCAGCCCCAGCATTTT
TRBJ1-5 TRBV3-1/TRBV3-2 NA NA CASSPRGTGLPQHF TGTGCCAGCAGCCCTAGAGGCACAGGGCTGCCCCAGCATTTT
TRBJ2-2 TRBV29-1 NA NA CSVVGYGGELFF TGCAGCGTTGTTGGGTACGGGGGGGAGCTGTTTTTT
TRBJ2-3 TRBV7-9 TRBD2 NA CASNPPDASGATADTQYF TGTGCCAGCAACCCCCCCGATGCTAGCGGGGCTACCGCAGATACGCAGTATTTT
TRBJ2-1 TRBV24-1 NA NA CATSDVSAVNEQFF TGTGCCACCAGTGACGTTAGCGCCGTCAATGAGCAGTTCTTC
TRBJ1-4 TRBV28 NA few CASSSREKLFF TGTGCCAGCAGTTCAAGGGAAAAACTGTTTTTT
TRBJ1-1 TRBV5-8 NA NA CASSLAGVGAEAFF TGTGCCAGCAGCTTGGCGGGGGTCGGCGCTGAAGCTTTCTTT
TRBJ1-5 TRBV2 NA NA CASDEGYSNQPQHF TGTGCCAGCGATGAAGGATATAGCAATCAGCCCCAGCATTTT
TRBJ1-6 TRBV3-1/TRBV3-2 NA NA CASSQGAGNSPLHF TGTGCCAGCAGCCAGGGGGCAGGGAATTCACCCCTCCACTTT
TRBJ2-7 TRBV27 TRBD2 NA CASSLTGLAGGPSSYEQYF TGTGCCAGCAGTTTAACGGGACTAGCGGGAGGGCCGAGCTCCTACGAGCAGTACTTC
TRBJ1-3 TRBV14 NA NA CASSQVTGGGNTIYF TGTGCCAGCAGCCAAGTAACAGGCGGCGGAAACACCATATATTTT